The 2 T cell receptor beta chains below all came from one sample that was sequenced in a study of blood T cell repertoires in COVID-19. Repertoires were generated with immunoSEQ multiplex PCR, while TCRdb's copy carries only in-frame clones and drops some. Among 45,000 to 50,000 clones listed, 65% to 90% were seen once. The material sequenced was peripheral blood. These receptors originate from a middle-aged man with acute or convalescent COVID-19.

The chain recombines TRBV5-1 with TRBJ2-5, with D tentatively TRBD1 (6 bases). Germline V gene lookup returns CDR1 SGHRS and CDR2 YFSETQ. The CDR3 runs to 15 residues. Between the trimmed V and J ends, which lost 0 bases and 7 bases, there was a span of 16 bases. The CDR3 bases are TGCGCCAGCAGCTTGGGTGGGACACCGGCGGGGACCCAGTACTTC. Encoded protein: CASSLGGTPAGTQYF.

The V and J genes are TRBV2 and TRBJ1-1; D gene unclear. V was clipped by 6 bases and J by 5 bases, with 13 bases between them. CDR1 is SNHLY, CDR2 FYNNEI, per germline. This CDR3 spans 13 amino acids. In DNA, the CDR3 is TGTGCCAGCAGCGCTTTAGGAGGGACTGAAGCTTTCTTT. The encoded protein is CASSALGGTEAFF.